This T cell receptor (beta chain) was observed in a study of T cells in Graves' hyperthyroidism and ophthalmopathy. Study-wide points: Ophthalmopathy, which appeared later, was predicted by the model a median around 6.9 months before onset.

Germline V lookup: CDR1 SGHAT, CDR2 FQDESV (reference sequence). Germline trimming cut 6 bases from V and 7 bases from J; bases unmatched to any gene: 14. The length of the CDR3 is 16 residues. This clonotype has at least ten counts. Antigen specificity is unknown. Researchers took RNA transcripts and amplified the TCR beta CDR3 regions from them. The HTBI primer set served for first-round RT-PCR of the TCR CDR3. MiXCR was run by TCRdb on the multiplex PCR reads, yielding one entry per CDR3 protein. Of some 200,000 distinct CDR3 sequences in the sample, more than 15% are singletons; the top ten hold approximately 50%.

The V call is TRBV11-1, the J call TRBJ2-2, with TRBD2 identical over 7 bases. Sequencing was performed on blood. This sequence originates from a man aged 50-60 years with Graves' hyperthyroidism. The CDR3: CASRPSSGMGNGELFF. In nucleotides, the CDR3 is TGTGCCAGCAGACCCTCGAGCGGGATGGGTAACGGGGAGCTGTTTTTT.